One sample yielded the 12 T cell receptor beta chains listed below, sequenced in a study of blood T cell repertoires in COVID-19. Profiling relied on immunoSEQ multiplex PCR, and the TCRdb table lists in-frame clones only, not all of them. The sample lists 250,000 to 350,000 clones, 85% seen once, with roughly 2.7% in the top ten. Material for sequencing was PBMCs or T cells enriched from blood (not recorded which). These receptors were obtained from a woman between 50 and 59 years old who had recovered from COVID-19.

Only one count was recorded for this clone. For the CDR3, the DNA is TGTGCCAGCACCCAGGCCTACAATGAGCAGTTCTTC. Translating it yields CASTQAYNEQFF. This chain links TRBV2 with TRBJ2-1, with D hard to call. V shed 7 bases and J shed 2 bases, with 6 bases lying between them. Germline values: CDR1 SNHLY, CDR2 FYNNEI. The CDR3 is made up of 12 amino acids.

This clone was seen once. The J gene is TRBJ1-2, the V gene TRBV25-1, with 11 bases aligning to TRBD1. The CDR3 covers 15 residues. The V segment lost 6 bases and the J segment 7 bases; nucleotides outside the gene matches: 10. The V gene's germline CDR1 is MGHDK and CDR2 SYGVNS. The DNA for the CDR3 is TGTGCCAGCAGACAGTCCGGGACAGGGGGGCTTGGCTACACCTTC. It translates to CASRQSGTGGLGYTF.

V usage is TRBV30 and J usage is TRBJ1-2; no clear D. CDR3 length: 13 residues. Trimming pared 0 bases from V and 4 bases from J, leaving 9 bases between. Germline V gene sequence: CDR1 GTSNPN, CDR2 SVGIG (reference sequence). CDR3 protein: CAWSVTGSYGYTF. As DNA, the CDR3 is TGTGCCTGGAGTGTTACGGGTTCCTATGGCTACACCTTC.

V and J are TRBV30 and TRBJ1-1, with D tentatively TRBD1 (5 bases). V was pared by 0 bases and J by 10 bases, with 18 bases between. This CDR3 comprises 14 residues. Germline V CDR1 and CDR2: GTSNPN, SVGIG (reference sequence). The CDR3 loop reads CAWSVLLRDSPAFF. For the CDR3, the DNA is TGTGCCTGGAGTGTGTTACTCAGGGATTCGCCAGCTTTCTTT.

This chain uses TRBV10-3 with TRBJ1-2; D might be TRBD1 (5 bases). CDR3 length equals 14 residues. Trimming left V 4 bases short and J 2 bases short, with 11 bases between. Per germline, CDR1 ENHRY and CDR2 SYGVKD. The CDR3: CAISGQGGNYGYTF. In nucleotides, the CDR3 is TGTGCCATCAGTGGCCAGGGCGGAAACTATGGCTACACCTTC.

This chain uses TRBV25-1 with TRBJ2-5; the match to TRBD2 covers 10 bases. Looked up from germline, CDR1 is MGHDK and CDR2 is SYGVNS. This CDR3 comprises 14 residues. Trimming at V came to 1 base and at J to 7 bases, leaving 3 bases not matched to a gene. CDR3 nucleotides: TGTGCCAGCAGTGAATTTGAGCGGGAGGGGACCCAGTACTTC. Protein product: CASSEFEREGTQYF.

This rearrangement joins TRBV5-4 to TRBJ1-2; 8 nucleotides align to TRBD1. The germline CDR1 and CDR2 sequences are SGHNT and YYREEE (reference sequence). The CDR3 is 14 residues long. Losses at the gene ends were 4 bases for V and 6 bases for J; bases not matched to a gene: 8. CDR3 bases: TGTGCCAGCAGCGGGAAAGGGACAGGTCATGGCTACACCTTC. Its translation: CASSGKGTGHGYTF.

CDR3 loop: CSVRTHSNQPQHF. CDR3 DNA sequence: TGCAGCGTGCGGACACATAGCAATCAGCCCCAGCATTTT. The rearrangement uses TRBV29-1 and TRBJ1-5; D perhaps matches TRBD1 (5 bases). Trimming removed 6 bases from V and 0 bases from J, with 9 bases in between. Germline V CDR1 and CDR2: SQVTM, ANQGSEA. The CDR3 sequence is 13 residues long.

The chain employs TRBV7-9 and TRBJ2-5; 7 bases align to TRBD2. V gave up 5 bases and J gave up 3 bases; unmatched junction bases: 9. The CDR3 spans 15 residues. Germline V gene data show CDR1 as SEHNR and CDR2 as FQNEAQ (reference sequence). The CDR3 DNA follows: TGTGCCAGCAGCCGGGGGAGCGGGGAGGAAGAGACCCAGTACTTC. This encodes CASSRGSGEEETQYF.

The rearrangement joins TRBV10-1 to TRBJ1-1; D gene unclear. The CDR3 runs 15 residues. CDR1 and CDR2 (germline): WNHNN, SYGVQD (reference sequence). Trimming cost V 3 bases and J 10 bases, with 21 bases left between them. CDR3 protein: CASSEYGIPSRGAFF. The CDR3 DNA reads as TGCGCCAGCAGTGAATACGGGATTCCATCCCGCGGAGCTTTCTTT.

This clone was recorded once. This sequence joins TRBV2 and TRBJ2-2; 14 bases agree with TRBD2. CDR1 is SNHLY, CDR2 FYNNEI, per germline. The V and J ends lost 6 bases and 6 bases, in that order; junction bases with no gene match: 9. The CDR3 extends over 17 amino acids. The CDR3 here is CASRDRQTSGRAGELFF. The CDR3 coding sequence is TGTGCCAGCAGGGACAGGCAGACTAGCGGGAGGGCCGGGGAGCTGTTTTTT.

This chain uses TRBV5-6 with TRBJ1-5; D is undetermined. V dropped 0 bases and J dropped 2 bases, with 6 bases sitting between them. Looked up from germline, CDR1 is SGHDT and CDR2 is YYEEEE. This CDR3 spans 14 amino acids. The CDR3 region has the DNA TGTGCCAGCAGCTTGGCGCAGGGCAATCAGCCCCAGCATTTT. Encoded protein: CASSLAQGNQPQHF.